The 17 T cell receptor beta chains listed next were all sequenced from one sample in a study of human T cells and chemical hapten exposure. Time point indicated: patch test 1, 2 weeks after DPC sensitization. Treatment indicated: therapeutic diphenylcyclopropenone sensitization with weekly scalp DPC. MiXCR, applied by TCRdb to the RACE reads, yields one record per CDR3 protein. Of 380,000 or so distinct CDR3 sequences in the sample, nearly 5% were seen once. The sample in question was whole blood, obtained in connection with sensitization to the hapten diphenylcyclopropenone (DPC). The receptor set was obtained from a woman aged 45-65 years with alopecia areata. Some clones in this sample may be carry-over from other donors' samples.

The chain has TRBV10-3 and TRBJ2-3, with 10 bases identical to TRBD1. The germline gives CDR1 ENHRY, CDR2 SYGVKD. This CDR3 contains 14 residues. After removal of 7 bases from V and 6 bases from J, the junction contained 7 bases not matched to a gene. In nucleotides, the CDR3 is TGTGCCATCACTGACAGGGGGCAAGGCGATACGCAGTATTTT. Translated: CAITDRGQGDTQYF.

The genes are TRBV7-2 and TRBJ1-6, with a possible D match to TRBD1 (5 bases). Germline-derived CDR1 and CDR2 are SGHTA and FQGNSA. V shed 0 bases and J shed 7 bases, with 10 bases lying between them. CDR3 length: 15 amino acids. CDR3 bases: TGTGCCAGCAGCTTAGCGCAGGGTATGAATTCACCCCTCCACTTT. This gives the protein CASSLAQGMNSPLHF.

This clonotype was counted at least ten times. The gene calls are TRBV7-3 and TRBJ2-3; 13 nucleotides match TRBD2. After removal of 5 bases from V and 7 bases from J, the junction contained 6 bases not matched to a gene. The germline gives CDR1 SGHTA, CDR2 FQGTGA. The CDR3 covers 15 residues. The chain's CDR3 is CASSPQTSGGNTQYF. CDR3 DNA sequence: TGTGCCAGCAGCCCCCAGACTAGCGGGGGGAATACGCAGTATTTT.

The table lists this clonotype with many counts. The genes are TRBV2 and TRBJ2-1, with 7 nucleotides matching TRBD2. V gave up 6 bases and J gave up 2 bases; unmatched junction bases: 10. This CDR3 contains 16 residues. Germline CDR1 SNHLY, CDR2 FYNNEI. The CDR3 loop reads CASRGGSGPAYNEQFF. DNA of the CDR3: TGTGCCAGCAGGGGGGGTAGCGGGCCAGCCTACAATGAGCAGTTCTTC. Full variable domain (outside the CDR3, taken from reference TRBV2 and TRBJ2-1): EPEVTQTPSHQVTQMGQEVILRCVPISNHLYFYWYRQILGQKVEFLVSFYNNEISEKSEIFDDQFSVERPDGSNFTLKIRSTKLEDSAMYFCASRGGSGPAYNEQFFGPGTRLTVL.

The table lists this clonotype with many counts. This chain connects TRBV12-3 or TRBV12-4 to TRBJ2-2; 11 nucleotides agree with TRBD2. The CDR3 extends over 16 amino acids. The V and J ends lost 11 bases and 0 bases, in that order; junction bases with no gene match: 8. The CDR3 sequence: CAGSGGAAANTGELFF. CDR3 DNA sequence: TGTGCCGGTAGCGGGGGGGCCGCAGCGAACACCGGGGAGCTGTTTTTT.

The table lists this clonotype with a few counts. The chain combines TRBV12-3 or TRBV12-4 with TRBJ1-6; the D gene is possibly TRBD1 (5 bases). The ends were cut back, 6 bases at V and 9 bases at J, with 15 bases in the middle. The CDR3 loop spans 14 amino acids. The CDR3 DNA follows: TGTGCCAGCAGCCCGCGGGCAGGGAGTTCACCCCTCCACTTT. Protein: CASSPRAGSSPLHF.

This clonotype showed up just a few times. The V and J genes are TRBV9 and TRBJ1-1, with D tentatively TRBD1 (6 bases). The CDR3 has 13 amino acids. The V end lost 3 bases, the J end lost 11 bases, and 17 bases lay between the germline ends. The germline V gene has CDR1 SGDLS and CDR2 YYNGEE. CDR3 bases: TGTGCCAGCAGCGCCACCCCTTCTGGGGGCGCTTTCTTT. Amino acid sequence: CASSATPSGGAFF.

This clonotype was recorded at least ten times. CDR3: CATSGVGGRAYEQYF. The DNA of the CDR3 is TGTGCCACATCGGGGGTCGGAGGCAGGGCCTACGAGCAGTACTTC. The V and J genes are TRBV6-5 and TRBJ2-7, with a possible D match to TRBD2 (6 bases). CDR3 size: 15 residues. Germline V gene lookup returns CDR1 MNHEY and CDR2 SVGAGI. V was clipped by 10 bases and J by 2 bases, with 21 bases between them.

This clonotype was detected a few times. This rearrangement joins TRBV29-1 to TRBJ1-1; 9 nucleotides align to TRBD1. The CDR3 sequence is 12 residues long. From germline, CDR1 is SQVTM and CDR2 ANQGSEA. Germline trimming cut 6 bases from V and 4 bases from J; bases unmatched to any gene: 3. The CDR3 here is CSVTTGGTEAFF. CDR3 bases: TGCAGCGTGACGACAGGGGGCACTGAAGCTTTCTTT. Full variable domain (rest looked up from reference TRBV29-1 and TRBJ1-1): SAVISQKPSRDICQRGTSLTIQCQVDSQVTMMFWYRQQPGQSLTLIATANQGSEATYESGFVIDKFPISRPNLTFSTLTVSNMSPEDSSIYLCSVTTGGTEAFFGQGTRLTVV.

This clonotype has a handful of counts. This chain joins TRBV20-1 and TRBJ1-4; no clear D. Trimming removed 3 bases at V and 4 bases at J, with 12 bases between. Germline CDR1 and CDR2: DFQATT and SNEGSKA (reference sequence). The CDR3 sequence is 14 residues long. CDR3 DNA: TGCAGTGCTAGTCACCGGGCCATTAATGAAAAACTGTTTTTT. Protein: CSASHRAINEKLFF.

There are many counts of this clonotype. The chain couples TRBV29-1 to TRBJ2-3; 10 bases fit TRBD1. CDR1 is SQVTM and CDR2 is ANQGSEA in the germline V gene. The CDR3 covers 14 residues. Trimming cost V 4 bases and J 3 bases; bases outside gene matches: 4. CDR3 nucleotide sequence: TGCAGCGTTGCCGGGACAGGGGCAACAGATACGCAGTATTTT. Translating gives CSVAGTGATDTQYF.

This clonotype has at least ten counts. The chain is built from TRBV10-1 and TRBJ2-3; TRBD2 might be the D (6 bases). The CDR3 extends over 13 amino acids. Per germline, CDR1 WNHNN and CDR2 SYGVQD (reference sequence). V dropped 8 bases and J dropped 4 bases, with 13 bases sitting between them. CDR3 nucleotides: TGCGCCAGCGGGGGACTGGGGGCAGATACGCAGTATTTT. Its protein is CASGGLGADTQYF.

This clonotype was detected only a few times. In nucleotides, the CDR3 is TGTGCCAGCAGCCTAAAATTGCAGGCCCTTGGCTACACCTTC. Translation: CASSLKLQALGYTF. The gene calls are TRBV7-2 and TRBJ1-2; D is uncertain. Germline V gives CDR1 SGHTA, CDR2 FQGNSA. Trimming took off 5 bases at V and 7 bases at J, with 17 bases between the two ends. The CDR3 runs to 14 residues.

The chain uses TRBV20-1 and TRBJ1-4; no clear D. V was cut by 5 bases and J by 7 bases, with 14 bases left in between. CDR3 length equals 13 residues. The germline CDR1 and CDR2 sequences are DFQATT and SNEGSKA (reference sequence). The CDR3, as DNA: TGCAGTGCTCCATGGACTATTGCTGAAAAACTGTTTTTT. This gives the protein CSAPWTIAEKLFF.

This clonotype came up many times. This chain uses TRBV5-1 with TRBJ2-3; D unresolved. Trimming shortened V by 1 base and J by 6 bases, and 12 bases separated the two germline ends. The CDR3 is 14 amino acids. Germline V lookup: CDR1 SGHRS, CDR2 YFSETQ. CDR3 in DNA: TGCGCCAGCAGCTTGAACGACGGATTGGATACGCAGTATTTT. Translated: CASSLNDGLDTQYF. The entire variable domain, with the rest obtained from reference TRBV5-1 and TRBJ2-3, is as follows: KAGVTQTPRYLIKTRGQQVTLSCSPISGHRSVSWYQQTPGQGLQFLFEYFSETQRNKGNFPGRFSGRQFSNSRSEMNVSTLELGDSALYLCASSLNDGLDTQYFGPGTRLTVL.

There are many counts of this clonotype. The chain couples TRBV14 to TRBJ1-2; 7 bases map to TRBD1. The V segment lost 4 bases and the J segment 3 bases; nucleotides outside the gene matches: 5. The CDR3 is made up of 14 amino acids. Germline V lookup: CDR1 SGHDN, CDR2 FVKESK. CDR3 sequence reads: CASSLSGTDYGYTF. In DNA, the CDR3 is TGTGCCAGCAGCCTTTCGGGGACAGACTATGGCTACACCTTC.

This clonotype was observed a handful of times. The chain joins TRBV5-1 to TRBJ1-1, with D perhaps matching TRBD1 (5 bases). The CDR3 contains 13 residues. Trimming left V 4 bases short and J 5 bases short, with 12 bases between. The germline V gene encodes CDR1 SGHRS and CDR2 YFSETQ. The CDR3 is CASSPDEGTEAFF. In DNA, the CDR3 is TGCGCCAGCAGCCCCGACGAGGGGACTGAAGCTTTCTTT. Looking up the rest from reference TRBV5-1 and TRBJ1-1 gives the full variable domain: KAGVTQTPRYLIKTRGQQVTLSCSPISGHRSVSWYQQTPGQGLQFLFEYFSETQRNKGNFPGRFSGRQFSNSRSEMNVSTLELGDSALYLCASSPDEGTEAFFGQGTRLTVV.